Listed here are 22 T cell receptor beta chains from one sample, sequenced in a study of CD8+CD57+ T cells in acquired aplastic anemia. Using genomic DNA as the template, TCR beta VDJ and CDR3 profiling was carried out. From the reads, TCRdb called clonotypes with MiXCR, one entry per CDR3 protein. The sample includes about 160,000 distinct CDR3 sequences, 35% to 55% of them seen just once. Sequenced: sorted CD4+, CD8+, or CD8+CD57+ T cells (not recorded which) from PBMCs. These receptor sequences come from a human donor in good health.

V is TRBV12-3 or TRBV12-4 and J is TRBJ1-2; tentative D call: TRBD1 (5 bases). Trimming shortened V by 8 bases and J by 2 bases, and 9 bases separated the two germline ends. The CDR3 sequence is 12 residues long. DNA for the CDR3: TGTGCCAGCTTCAGGGTGAACTATGGCTACACCTTC. Amino acid sequence: CASFRVNYGYTF.

This clonotype turned up a few times. This chain links TRBV15 with TRBJ1-6; no clear D. The length of the CDR3 is 17 residues. Germline CDR1 LNHNV, CDR2 YYDKDF (reference sequence). Trimming pared 1 base from V and 7 bases from J, leaving 17 bases between. The CDR3 DNA reads as TGTGCCACCAGCAGAGTAACGAGAGCCCTTTACAATTCACCCCTCCACTTT. Residues: CATSRVTRALYNSPLHF.

This clonotype occurred many times. This chain links TRBV20-1 with TRBJ1-4; no clear D gene. Germline V gene sequence: CDR1 DFQATT, CDR2 SNEGSKA (reference sequence). The germline V and J ends were trimmed by 3 bases and 7 bases, with 3 bases remaining between them. The CDR3 contains 10 residues. The DNA for the CDR3 is TGCAGTGCTAGTAGTGAAAAACTGTTTTTT. Protein sequence: CSASSEKLFF.

Only a few counts were recorded for this clonotype. The chain has TRBV30 and TRBJ2-5, with 11 bases lining up with TRBD2. CDR1 and CDR2 (germline): GTSNPN, SVGIG (reference sequence). This CDR3 comprises 14 residues. The J segment lost 3 bases and the V segment lost 4 bases, leaving 4 bases of the junction unmatched. The CDR3 DNA follows: TGTGCCTGGACCCCGGGACTAGCGGAAGAGACCCAGTACTTC. Residues: CAWTPGLAEETQYF. The full variable domain, rest sourced from reference TRBV30 and TRBJ2-5, is SQTIHQWPATLVQPVGSPLSLECTVEGTSNPNLYWYRQAAGRGLQLLFYSVGIGQISSEVPQNLSASRPQDRQFILSSKKLLLSDSGFYLCAWTPGLAEETQYFGPGTRLLVL.

In this sample, this clonotype turned up many times. The gene calls are TRBV5-6 and TRBJ1-1; 7 bases are shared with TRBD1. V shed 0 bases, J shed 0 bases, and the junction held 8 bases outside the gene matches. Germline CDR1 reads SGHDT; CDR2 reads YYEEEE. The CDR3 is 17 residues long. The CDR3 region is CASSLEGGVRMNTEAFF. CDR3 nucleotide sequence: TGTGCCAGCAGCTTGGAAGGGGGCGTGAGGATGAACACTGAAGCTTTCTTT.

This chain connects TRBV7-2 to TRBJ1-5, with TRBD1 matching over 8 bases. With V trimmed by 1 base and J by 7 bases, 6 bases remained unmatched. This CDR3 region has 15 residues. CDR1 SGHTA and CDR2 FQGNSA come from the germline V gene. The CDR3 reads CASSLGTGRGQPQHF. DNA for the CDR3: TGTGCCAGCAGCTTAGGGACAGGGCGGGGGCAGCCCCAGCATTTT.

This clonotype appeared many times. The chain carries TRBV19 and TRBJ2-5; possible D gene TRBD2, 6 bases. The CDR3 runs to 14 residues. Germline V gene data show CDR1 as LNHDA and CDR2 as SQIVND (reference sequence). Trimming pared 4 bases from V and 6 bases from J, leaving 15 bases between. CDR3 in amino acids: CASSTSPGSQTQYF. CDR3 coding DNA: TGTGCCAGTAGTACATCCCCCGGGAGCCAGACCCAGTACTTC.

This clonotype was observed a few times. V gene TRBV7-2 combines with J gene TRBJ2-5; 9 bases are shared with TRBD1. The V gene end was trimmed by 5 bases and the J gene end by 2 bases; junction bases not matched to a gene: 6. The CDR3 spans 15 residues. Looked up from germline, CDR1 is SGHTA and CDR2 is FQGNSA. For the CDR3, the DNA is TGTGCCAGCAGCCCGTCCGGGACAGGGCAAGAGACCCAGTACTTC. Protein: CASSPSGTGQETQYF.

The chain is built from TRBV20-1 and TRBJ1-1, with D possibly TRBD1 on 6 matching bases. With 3 bases removed from V and 6 bases from J, the gap between germline ends came to 8 bases. The CDR3 extends over 11 amino acids. Germline-derived CDR1 and CDR2 are DFQATT and SNEGSKA (reference sequence). CDR3 sequence: CSARDSAEAFF. CDR3 nucleotide sequence: TGCAGTGCTAGGGACAGCGCTGAAGCTTTCTTT.

On this clonotype itself: Being one base from a much bigger clone, this may be a read error. Lacking the conserved final phenylalanine or tryptophan, this CDR3 likely reflects a read error. This chain links TRBV5-6 with TRBJ1-1; no firm D call. V was trimmed by 6 bases and J by 11 bases, leaving 17 bases between them. Germline V gene sequence: CDR1 SGHDT, CDR2 YYEEEE. CDR3 length: 12 amino acids. The CDR3, as DNA: TGTGCCAGCAACCCGTCAGGCGGGAGGGCTTTCCTT. It yields the protein CASNPSGGRAFL.

This clonotype was detected once. The V and J genes are TRBV4-3 and TRBJ2-2; 7 bases are shared with TRBD1. J gave up 1 base and V 1 base, and 0 bases lay outside the gene matches. Germline-derived CDR1 and CDR2 are LGHNA and YSLEER. The CDR3 has 15 residues. The DNA of the CDR3 is TGCGCCAGCAGCCAAGGGACAGGGAACACCGGGGAGCTGTTTTTT. This encodes CASSQGTGNTGELFF.

This clonotype has only a few counts. The CDR3 here is CASSVGDSSYNEQFF. Here the CDR3 DNA reads TGTGCCAGCAGCGTGGGCGACAGCTCCTACAATGAGCAGTTCTTC. The chain uses TRBV9 and TRBJ2-1; D might be TRBD1 (5 bases). CDR1 and CDR2 (germline): SGDLS, YYNGEE. V dropped 2 bases and J dropped 0 bases, with 9 bases sitting between them. The CDR3 covers 15 residues.

At least ten counts were recorded for this clonotype. The V call is TRBV4-2, the J call TRBJ1-3; D gene unclear. Looked up from germline, CDR1 is LGHNA and CDR2 is YNFKEQ. There are 13 residues in the CDR3. V lost 4 bases, J lost 5 bases, and 9 bases lay in between. The CDR3 DNA is TGTGCCAGCAGCCCGGACGGTAGAAACACCATATATTTT. It specifies CASSPDGRNTIYF.

This clonotype came up once. A much larger clone differs by one base, so this may be a read error. V is TRBV7-2 and J is TRBJ2-2; a weak D match, TRBD1 (5 bases). Trimming took 2 bases from V and 6 from J, leaving 10 bases between them. Germline-derived CDR1 and CDR2 are SGHTA and FQGNSA. The CDR3 runs 14 residues. CDR3: CASSLLGPAGELFF. DNA of the CDR3: TGTGCCAGCAGCTTATTGGGGCCGGCCGGGGAGCTGTTTTTT. Full variable domain (remainder filled in from reference TRBV7-2 and TRBJ2-2): GAGVSQSPSNKVTEKGKDVELRCDPISGHTALYWYRQSLGQGLEFLIYFQGNSAPDKSGLPSDRFSAERTGGSVSTLTIQRTQQEDSAVYLCASSLLGPAGELFFGEGSRLTVL.

The chain's CDR3 is CASNTRLVGTSTDTQYF. The CDR3 bases are TGCGCCAGCAACACGAGACTAGTTGGGACAAGCACAGATACGCAGTATTTT. The J gene is TRBJ2-3, the V gene TRBV10-1, with D possibly called TRBD1 or TRBD2 (6 bases each). CDR3 length equals 17 residues. With 7 bases removed from V and 0 bases from J, the gap between germline ends came to 20 bases. Per the germline V gene, CDR1 is WNHNN and CDR2 is SYGVQD (reference sequence).

V and J are TRBV12-3 or TRBV12-4 and TRBJ2-6, with D possibly being TRBD1 (6 bases). The V and J ends lost 4 bases and 13 bases respectively, with 11 bases between them. The CDR3 covers 12 residues. The DNA of the CDR3 is TGTGCCAGCAGTTCAGGGGCACAGGTCCTGACTTTC. It specifies CASSSGAQVLTF.

This sequence joins TRBV7-7 and TRBJ2-5; 7 bases agree with TRBD1. The CDR3 loop spans 15 amino acids. V trimming: 1 base; J trimming: 7 bases; junction bases outside the gene matches: 9. Germline values: CDR1 SSHAT, CDR2 FNYEAQ (reference sequence). This chain's CDR3 is CASSLEGASVVTQYF. The CDR3 DNA follows: TGTGCCAGCAGCTTAGAGGGGGCCTCTGTCGTGACCCAGTACTTC. Complete variable domain (other parts from reference TRBV7-7 and TRBJ2-5): GAGVSQSPRYKVTKRGQDVTLRCDPISSHATLYWYQQALGQGPEFLTYFNYEAQPDKSGLPSDRFSAERPEGSISTLTIQRTEQRDSAMYRCASSLEGASVVTQYFGPGTRLLVL.

On this clonotype itself: A much larger clone is a single base away; this may be a read error. The chain recombines TRBV5-1 with TRBJ2-3; D may be TRBD2 (5 bases). CDR3 length: 14 residues. The germline V gene encodes CDR1 SGHRS and CDR2 YFSETQ. V lost 0 bases, J lost 4 bases, and 9 bases lay in between. The CDR3 nucleotides read TGCGCCAGCAGCTTGGCCGGTAGCGCAGATACGCAGTATTTT. Its protein is CASSLAGSADTQYF.

This clonotype was detected many times. V and J are TRBV5-5 and TRBJ1-2, with D possibly being TRBD1 (6 bases). Trimming shortened V by 3 bases and J by 8 bases, and 17 bases separated the two germline ends. The CDR3 loop spans 14 amino acids. Germline V gene data show CDR1 as SGHKS and CDR2 as YYEKEE (reference sequence). This CDR3 reads CASSWAYRVTGYTF. The CDR3 nucleotides are TGTGCCAGCAGCTGGGCCTACAGGGTGACCGGCTACACCTTC.

The chain carries TRBV19 and TRBJ1-1; D possibly corresponds to TRBD1 (6 bases). The CDR3 length is 15 residues. Germline V gene data show CDR1 as LNHDA and CDR2 as SQIVND (reference sequence). V dropped 4 bases and J dropped 1 base, with 13 bases sitting between them. CDR3 sequence: CASSSHREANTEAFF. CDR3 DNA: TGTGCCAGTAGTAGCCACAGGGAGGCGAACACTGAAGCTTTCTTT.

This clonotype was detected many times. The CDR3 DNA reads TGCGCCAGCAGCCAAGACTCGGGACTCGTTATCACAGATACGCAGTATTTT. Translated: CASSQDSGLVITDTQYF. The chain has TRBV4-1 and TRBJ2-3; D may be TRBD2 (6 bases). The germline V and J ends were trimmed by 0 bases and 2 bases, with 15 bases remaining between them. The CDR3 is 17 amino acids. Germline V gene data show CDR1 as MGHRA and CDR2 as YSYEKL.

This clonotype was found a few times. This sequence joins TRBV5-6 and TRBJ2-7; the match to TRBD2 covers 10 bases. CDR3 length: 15 amino acids. V dropped 4 bases and J dropped 1; count of bases not matched to a gene: 5. CDR1 and CDR2 from the germline V gene are SGHDT and YYEEEE. CDR3 coding DNA: TGTGCCAGCAGCGGTTATAGCGGGGGGTCCTACGAGCAGTACTTC. Translated: CASSGYSGGSYEQYF.